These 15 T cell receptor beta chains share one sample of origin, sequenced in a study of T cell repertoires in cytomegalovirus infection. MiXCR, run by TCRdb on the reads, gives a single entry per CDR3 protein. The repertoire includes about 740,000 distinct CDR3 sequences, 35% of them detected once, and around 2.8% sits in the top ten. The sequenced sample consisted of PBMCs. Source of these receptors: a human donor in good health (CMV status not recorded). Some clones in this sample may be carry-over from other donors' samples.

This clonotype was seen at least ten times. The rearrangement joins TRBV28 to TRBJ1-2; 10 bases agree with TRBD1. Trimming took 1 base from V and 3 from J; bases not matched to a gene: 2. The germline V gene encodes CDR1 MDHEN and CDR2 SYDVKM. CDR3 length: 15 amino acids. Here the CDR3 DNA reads TGTGCCAGCAGTTTATCCGGGACAGGGGACTATGGCTACACCTTC. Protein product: CASSLSGTGDYGYTF.

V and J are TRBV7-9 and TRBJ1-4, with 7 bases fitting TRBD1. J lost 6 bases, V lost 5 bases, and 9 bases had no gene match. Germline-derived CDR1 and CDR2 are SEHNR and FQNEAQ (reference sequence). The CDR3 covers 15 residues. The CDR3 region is CASSRDRVSYEKLFF. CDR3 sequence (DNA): TGTGCCAGCAGCCGCGACAGGGTTTCTTATGAAAAACTGTTTTTT.

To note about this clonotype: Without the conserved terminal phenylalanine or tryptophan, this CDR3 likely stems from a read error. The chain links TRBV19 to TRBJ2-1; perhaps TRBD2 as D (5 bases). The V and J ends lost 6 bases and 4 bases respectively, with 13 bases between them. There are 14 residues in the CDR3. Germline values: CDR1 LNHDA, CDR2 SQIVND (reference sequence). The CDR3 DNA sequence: TGTGCCAGTAGAGAGCGGACGGTTTACAATGAGCAGTTCTTA. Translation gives CASRERTVYNEQFL.

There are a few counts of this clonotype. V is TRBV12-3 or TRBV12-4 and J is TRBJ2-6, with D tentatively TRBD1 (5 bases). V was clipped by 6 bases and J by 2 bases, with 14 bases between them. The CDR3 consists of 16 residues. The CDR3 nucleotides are TGTGCCAGCAGATACGAACAGGTAGCTGGGGCCAACGTCCTGACTTTC. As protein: CASRYEQVAGANVLTF.

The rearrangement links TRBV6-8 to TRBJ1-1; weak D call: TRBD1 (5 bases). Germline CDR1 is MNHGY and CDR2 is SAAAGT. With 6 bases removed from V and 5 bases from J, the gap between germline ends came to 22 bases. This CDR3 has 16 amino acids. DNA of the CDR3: TGTGCCAGCAGCCCCGTAGGAGGGGCTGCGAAAACTGAAGCTTTCTTT. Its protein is CASSPVGGAAKTEAFF.

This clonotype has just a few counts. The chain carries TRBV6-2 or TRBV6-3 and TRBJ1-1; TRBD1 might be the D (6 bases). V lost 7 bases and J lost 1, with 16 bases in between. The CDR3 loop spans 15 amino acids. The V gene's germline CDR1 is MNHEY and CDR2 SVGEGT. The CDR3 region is CASNPRGRGNTEAFF. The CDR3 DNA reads TGTGCCAGCAATCCCAGGGGAAGGGGGAACACTGAAGCTTTCTTT.

The CDR3 region is CASRSGLAGNVEQFF. In nucleotides, the CDR3 is TGTGCCAGCAGAAGTGGACTAGCGGGTAACGTTGAGCAGTTCTTC. J is TRBJ2-1 and V is TRBV7-2, with 11 nucleotides matching TRBD2. The V gene's germline CDR1 is SGHTA and CDR2 FQGNSA. The CDR3 is 15 residues long. The J segment lost 9 bases and the V segment lost 6 bases, leaving 10 bases of the junction unmatched.

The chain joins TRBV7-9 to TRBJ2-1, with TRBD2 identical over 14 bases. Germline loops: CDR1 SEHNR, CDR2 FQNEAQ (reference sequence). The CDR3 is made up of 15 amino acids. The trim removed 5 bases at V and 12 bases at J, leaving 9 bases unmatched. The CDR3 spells CASSAGTSGSGGQFF. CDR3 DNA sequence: TGTGCCAGCAGCGCTGGGACTAGCGGGAGCGGCGGGCAGTTCTTC.

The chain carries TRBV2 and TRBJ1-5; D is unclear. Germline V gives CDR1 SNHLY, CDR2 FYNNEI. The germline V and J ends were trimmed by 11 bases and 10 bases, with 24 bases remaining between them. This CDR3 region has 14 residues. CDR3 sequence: CAGNVGGGGFPQHF. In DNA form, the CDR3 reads TGTGCCGGAAATGTCGGTGGCGGAGGTTTCCCCCAGCATTTT.

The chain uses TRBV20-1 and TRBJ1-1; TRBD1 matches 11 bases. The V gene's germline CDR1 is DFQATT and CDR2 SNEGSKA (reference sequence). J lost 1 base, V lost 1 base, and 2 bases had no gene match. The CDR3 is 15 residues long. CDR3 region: CSARGGTGGNTEAFF. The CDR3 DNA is TGCAGTGCTAGAGGCGGGACAGGGGGGAACACTGAAGCTTTCTTT.

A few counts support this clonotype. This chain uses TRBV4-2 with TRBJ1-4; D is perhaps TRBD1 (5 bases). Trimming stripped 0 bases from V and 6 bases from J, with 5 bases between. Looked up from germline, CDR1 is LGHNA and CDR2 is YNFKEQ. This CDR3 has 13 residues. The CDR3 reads CASSQEGDEKLFF. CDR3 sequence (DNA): TGTGCCAGCAGCCAAGAGGGGGATGAAAAACTGTTTTTT.

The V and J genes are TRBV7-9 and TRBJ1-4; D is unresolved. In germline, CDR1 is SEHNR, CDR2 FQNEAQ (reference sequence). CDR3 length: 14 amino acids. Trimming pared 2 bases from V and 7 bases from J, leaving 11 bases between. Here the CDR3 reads CASSLWTPGEKLFF. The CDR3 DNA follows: TGTGCCAGCAGCTTATGGACGCCGGGTGAAAAACTGTTTTTT.

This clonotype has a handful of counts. The CDR3 is CASSQEVAADLNEQFF. The CDR3 DNA reads as TGCGCCAGCAGCCAAGAGGTAGCGGCAGACCTCAATGAGCAGTTCTTC. This rearrangement joins TRBV4-1 to TRBJ2-1; D may be TRBD2 (6 bases). The CDR3 totals 16 residues. V lost 0 bases, J lost 6 bases, and 15 bases lay in between. The germline CDR1 and CDR2 sequences are MGHRA and YSYEKL.

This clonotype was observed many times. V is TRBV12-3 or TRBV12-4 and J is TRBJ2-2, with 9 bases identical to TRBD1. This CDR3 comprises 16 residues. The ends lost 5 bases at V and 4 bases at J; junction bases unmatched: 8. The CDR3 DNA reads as TGTGCCAGCAGTCGGGACAGGGTGATTGGCACCGGGGAGCTGTTTTTT. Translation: CASSRDRVIGTGELFF.

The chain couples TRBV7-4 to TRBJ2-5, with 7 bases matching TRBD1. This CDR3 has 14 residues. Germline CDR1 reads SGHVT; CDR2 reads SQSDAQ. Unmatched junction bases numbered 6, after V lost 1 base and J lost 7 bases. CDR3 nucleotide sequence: TGTGCCAGCAGCTTAGTCGACAGGGTGGGGACCCAGTACTTC. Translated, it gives CASSLVDRVGTQYF.